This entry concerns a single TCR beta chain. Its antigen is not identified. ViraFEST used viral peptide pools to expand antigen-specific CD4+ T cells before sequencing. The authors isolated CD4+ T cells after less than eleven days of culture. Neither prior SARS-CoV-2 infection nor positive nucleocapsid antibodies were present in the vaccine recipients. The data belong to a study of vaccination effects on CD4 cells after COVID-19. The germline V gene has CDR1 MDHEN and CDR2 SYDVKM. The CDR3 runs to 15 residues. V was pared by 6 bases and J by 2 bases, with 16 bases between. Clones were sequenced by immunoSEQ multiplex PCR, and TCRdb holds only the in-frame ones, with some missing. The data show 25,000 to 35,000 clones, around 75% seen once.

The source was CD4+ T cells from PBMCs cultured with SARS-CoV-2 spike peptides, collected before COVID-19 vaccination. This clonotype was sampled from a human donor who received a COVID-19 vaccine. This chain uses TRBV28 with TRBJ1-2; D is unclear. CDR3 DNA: TGTGCCAGCAGCACCTTCGCCCGGGGAAACTATGGCTACACCTTC. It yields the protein CASSTFARGNYGYTF.